The 11 T cell receptor beta chains below were found in one sample sequenced in a study of shared clonotypes between healthy human individuals. Naive CD8 populations comprised CD45RO-negative cells positively selected for CCR7, excluding terminally differentiated effector memory CD45RA+ cells. Some clones are missing from TCRdb's copy, which holds only in-frame ones; the method was immunoSEQ multiplex PCR. The repertoire holds millions of clones, with approximately 95% as singletons. Source material: naive CD8+ T cells sorted from blood. The receptors shown here come from a man younger than 35 in good health.

The chain links TRBV2 to TRBJ2-7; 9 bases are shared with TRBD2. Per the germline V gene, CDR1 is SNHLY and CDR2 is FYNNEI. V lost 3 bases to trimming and J lost 5 bases; unmatched junction nucleotides: 8. The CDR3 extends over 15 amino acids. The CDR3 spells CASSEPSGISDEQYF. The CDR3 DNA sequence: TGTGCCAGCAGTGAGCCTAGCGGGATAAGCGACGAGCAGTACTTC.

Concerning this clone itself: Other nucleotide sequences from this sample produce the same CDR3. The chain joins TRBV6-5 to TRBJ1-1, with 8 bases lining up with TRBD1. V lost 2 bases to trimming and J lost 5 bases; unmatched junction nucleotides: 4. Per the germline V gene, CDR1 is MNHEY and CDR2 is SVGAGI. This CDR3 is built from 14 residues. The CDR3 sequence: CASSYRQGSTEAFF. The CDR3 nucleotides are TGTGCCAGCAGTTACCGACAGGGGAGTACTGAAGCTTTCTTT.

As concerns this clone: Other DNA sequences of this sample code for an identical CDR3. The chain uses TRBV9 and TRBJ1-1; no firm D call. V dropped 0 bases and J dropped 1 base, with 7 bases sitting between them. CDR3 length equals 14 residues. Germline values: CDR1 SGDLS, CDR2 YYNGEE. Here the CDR3 reads CASSVGWGNTEAFF. The CDR3 coding sequence is TGTGCCAGCAGCGTAGGGTGGGGGAACACTGAAGCTTTCTTT.

The sample holds one count of this clone. The chain recombines TRBV6-1 with TRBJ2-7, with TRBD2 as a possible D gene (5 bases). Trimming removed 3 bases from V and 4 bases from J, with 16 bases in between. The CDR3 contains 15 residues. Germline-derived CDR1 and CDR2 are MNHNS and SASEGT. CDR3 protein: CASSDLGSEIYEQYF. CDR3 sequence (DNA): TGTGCCAGCAGTGATTTGGGGAGTGAAATATACGAGCAGTACTTC.

This clone was observed a single time. The chain recombines TRBV19 with TRBJ2-7, with D possibly TRBD2 on 6 matching bases. CDR1 is LNHDA and CDR2 is SQIVND in the germline V gene (reference sequence). The CDR3 contains 14 residues. The germline V and J ends were trimmed by 5 bases and 4 bases, with 15 bases remaining between them. The chain's CDR3 is CASSANGDLYEQYF. CDR3 DNA: TGTGCCAGTAGTGCAAACGGGGACTTATACGAGCAGTACTTC.

About this clone: The sample holds other DNA sequences that translate to the same CDR3. The chain recombines TRBV9 with TRBJ1-1; possibly TRBD1 for D (5 bases). CDR1 is SGDLS, CDR2 YYNGEE, per germline. Trimming removed 2 bases from V and 4 bases from J, with 9 bases in between. CDR3 length equals 13 residues. In DNA, the CDR3 is TGTGCCAGCAGCGTTGGGGGGAGCACTGAAGCTTTCTTT. It is translated as CASSVGGSTEAFF.

The rearrangement joins TRBV5-4 to TRBJ2-7; no clear D. Germline values: CDR1 SGHNT, CDR2 YYREEE (reference sequence). Trimming took 5 bases from V and 3 from J, leaving 27 bases between them. This CDR3 comprises 18 residues. The CDR3 is CASSSDEDTSSHYYEQYF. The CDR3 DNA is TGTGCCAGCAGTTCGGATGAAGACACCTCTTCCCACTACTACGAGCAGTACTTC.

V and J are TRBV5-8 and TRBJ1-5; D not resolved. The germline gives CDR1 SGHTS, CDR2 YDEGEE. This CDR3 comprises 15 residues. V was cut by 3 bases and J by 4 bases, with 14 bases left in between. The DNA of the CDR3 is TGTGCCAGCAGCTCAACCGGGAGTGGGAATCAGCCCCAGCATTTT. Protein: CASSSTGSGNQPQHF.

The chain employs TRBV27 and TRBJ2-7, with D perhaps TRBD1 (6 bases). CDR3 length: 18 amino acids. V lost 5 bases and J 6 bases, leaving 29 bases between the germline ends. Looked up from germline, CDR1 is MNHEY and CDR2 is SMNVEV (reference sequence). The CDR3: CASSALPPGTIGAFEQYF. The CDR3 DNA follows: TGTGCCAGCAGTGCACTCCCCCCGGGGACAATAGGGGCGTTCGAGCAGTACTTC.

The chain is built from TRBV7-8 and TRBJ2-7; the D gene is possibly TRBD2 (6 bases). V gave up 1 base and J gave up 4 bases, with 17 bases separating them. Germline CDR1 and CDR2: SGHVS and FQNEAQ. This CDR3 spans 16 amino acids. CDR3 sequence: CASSLGASSEGYEQYF. The CDR3 nucleotides read TGTGCCAGCAGCTTAGGGGCGTCTAGCGAGGGATACGAGCAGTACTTC.

The chain combines TRBV28 with TRBJ2-7; tentatively, D is TRBD2 (5 bases). The CDR3 is made up of 12 amino acids. V lost 3 bases, J lost 6 bases, and 9 bases lay in between. Germline loops: CDR1 MDHEN, CDR2 SYDVKM. The CDR3 DNA follows: TGTGCCAGCAGTTTGGTTGCGGGCGAGCAGTACTTC. Protein: CASSLVAGEQYF.